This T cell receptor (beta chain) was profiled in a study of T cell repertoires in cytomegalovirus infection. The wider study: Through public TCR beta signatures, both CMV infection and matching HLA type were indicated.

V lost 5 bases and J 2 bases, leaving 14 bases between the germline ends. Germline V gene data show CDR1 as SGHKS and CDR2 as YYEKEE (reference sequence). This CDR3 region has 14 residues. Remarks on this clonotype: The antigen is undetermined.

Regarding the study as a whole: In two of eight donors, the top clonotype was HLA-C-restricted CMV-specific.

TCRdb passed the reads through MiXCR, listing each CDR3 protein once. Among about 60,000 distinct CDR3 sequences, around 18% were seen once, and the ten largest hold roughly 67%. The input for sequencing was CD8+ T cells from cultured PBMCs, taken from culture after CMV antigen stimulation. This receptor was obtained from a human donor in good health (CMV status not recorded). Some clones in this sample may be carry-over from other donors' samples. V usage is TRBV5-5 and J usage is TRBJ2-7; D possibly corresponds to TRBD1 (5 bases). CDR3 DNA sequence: TGTGCCAGCAGGCAGACAGATGGGGCCTACGAGCAGTACTTC. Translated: CASRQTDGAYEQYF.